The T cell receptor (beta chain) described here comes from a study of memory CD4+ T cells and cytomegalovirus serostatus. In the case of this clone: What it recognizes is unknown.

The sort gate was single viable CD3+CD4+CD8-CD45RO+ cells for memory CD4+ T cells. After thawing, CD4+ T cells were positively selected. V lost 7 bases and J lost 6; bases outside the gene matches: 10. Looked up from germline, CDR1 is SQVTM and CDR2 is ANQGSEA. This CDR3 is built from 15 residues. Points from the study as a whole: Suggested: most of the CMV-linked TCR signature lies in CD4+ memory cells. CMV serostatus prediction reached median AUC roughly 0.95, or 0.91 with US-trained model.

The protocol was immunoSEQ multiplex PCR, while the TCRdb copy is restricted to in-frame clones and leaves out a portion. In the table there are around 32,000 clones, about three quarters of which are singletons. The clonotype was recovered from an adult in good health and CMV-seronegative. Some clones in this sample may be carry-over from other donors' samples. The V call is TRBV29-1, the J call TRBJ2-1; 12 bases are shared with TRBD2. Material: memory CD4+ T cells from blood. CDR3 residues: CSAPILAGGPNEQFF. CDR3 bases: TGCAGCGCGCCAATTCTAGCGGGGGGGCCCAATGAGCAGTTCTTC.